The rows below give T cell receptor beta chains drawn from one sample of a study of early T cells in non-severe SARS-CoV-2 infection. TCRdb passed the 5' RACE reads through MiXCR, listing each CDR3 protein once. The data contain approximately 70,000 distinct CDR3 sequences, around 13% of them singletons. Sequenced sample: whole blood. The receptors here all came from an adult who was a healthcare worker with PCR-confirmed SARS-CoV-2 infection or an uninfected control (not recorded which). The CDR3 runs from the conserved cysteine through the conserved F or W. The order of the fields is V gene, D gene, J gene, clone size, CDR3 DNA, CDR3 protein. D genes are given only for firm matches. Size is stated for part of the rows, as once, few or many counts, or as a class when the clone is expanded.

v_call: TRBV18; d_call: NA; j_call: TRBJ1-6; clone_size: many; cdr3_nt: TGTGCCAGCTCACCGGGAAGAAGGGAATCCTATAATTCACCCCTCCACTTT; cdr3_aa: CASSPGRRESYNSPLHF
v_call: TRBV6-1; d_call: NA; j_call: TRBJ2-3; clone_size: few; cdr3_nt: TGTGCCAGCAGTGAAGCCCTAGCAGGCACAGATACGCAGTATTTT; cdr3_aa: CASSEALAGTDTQYF
v_call: TRBV7-3; d_call: NA; j_call: TRBJ2-6; clone_size: many; cdr3_nt: TGTGCCAGCAGCAAAGGGACGGTTCGTGGGGCCAACGTCCTGACTTTC; cdr3_aa: CASSKGTVRGANVLTF
v_call: TRBV7-6; d_call: TRBD2; j_call: TRBJ2-1; clone_size: few; cdr3_nt: TGTGCCAGCAGCTTAAGTGTACTAGCGGCCTACAATGAGCAGTTCTTC; cdr3_aa: CASSLSVLAAYNEQFF
v_call: TRBV7-2; d_call: NA; j_call: TRBJ2-1; clone_size: many; cdr3_nt: TGTGCCAGCAGCCTCGTCGTACAGTTAAGTGAGCAGTTCTTC; cdr3_aa: CASSLVVQLSEQFF
v_call: TRBV10-3; d_call: TRBD1; j_call: TRBJ1-1; clone_size: NA; cdr3_nt: TGTGCCATCAGTGAGGACAGGGAAGAAGCTTTCTTT; cdr3_aa: CAISEDREEAFF
v_call: TRBV5-1; d_call: NA; j_call: TRBJ1-1; clone_size: many; cdr3_nt: TGCGCCAGCAGCTTCTGGGGCACCACTGAAGCTTTCTTT; cdr3_aa: CASSFWGTTEAFF
v_call: TRBV7-2; d_call: NA; j_call: TRBJ2-7; clone_size: NA; cdr3_nt: TGTGCCAGCAGCTTAGTACTGAGCTCCTACGAGCAGTACTTC; cdr3_aa: CASSLVLSSYEQYF
v_call: TRBV6-2/TRBV6-3; d_call: NA; j_call: TRBJ2-5; clone_size: many; cdr3_nt: TGTGCCAGCACCTTCAGAAACGAGGAGACCCAGTACTTC; cdr3_aa: CASTFRNEETQYF
v_call: TRBV5-1; d_call: NA; j_call: TRBJ2-1; clone_size: few; cdr3_nt: TGCGCCAGCAGCTTGAACGGAGCCTCCTACAATGAGCAGTTCTTC; cdr3_aa: CASSLNGASYNEQFF
v_call: TRBV5-1; d_call: TRBD1; j_call: TRBJ2-3; clone_size: many; cdr3_nt: TGCGCCAGCAGCTTAGGACAGGGAAAGCCGTATTTT; cdr3_aa: CASSLGQGKPYF
v_call: TRBV24-1; d_call: TRBD1; j_call: TRBJ2-1; clone_size: NA; cdr3_nt: TGTGCCACCAGTGCCCAGGGGGCCGGGGAGCAGTTCTTC; cdr3_aa: CATSAQGAGEQFF
v_call: TRBV18; d_call: TRBD1; j_call: TRBJ2-1; clone_size: NA; cdr3_nt: TGTGCCAGCTCAGCGCTGACAGGGCTCAGTGGGAATGAGCAGTTCTTC; cdr3_aa: CASSALTGLSGNEQFF
v_call: TRBV3-1; d_call: NA; j_call: TRBJ1-5; clone_size: few; cdr3_nt: TGTGCCAGCAGCCAGACAGTAGCGGATCAGCCCCAGCATTTT; cdr3_aa: CASSQTVADQPQHF
v_call: TRBV6-1; d_call: NA; j_call: TRBJ1-5; clone_size: few; cdr3_nt: TGTGCCAGCAGTCAGGGGACGGACAATCAGCCCCAGCATTTT; cdr3_aa: CASSQGTDNQPQHF
v_call: TRBV5-1; d_call: TRBD1; j_call: TRBJ1-4; clone_size: NA; cdr3_nt: TGCGCCAGCAGCCACTACGGGACAGGGGTTGGGGATGAAAAACTGTTTTTT; cdr3_aa: CASSHYGTGVGDEKLFF
v_call: TRBV4-3; d_call: TRBD1; j_call: TRBJ2-1; clone_size: few; cdr3_nt: TGCGCCAGCAGCCGCACAACAGGGGTTGAGCAGTTCTTC; cdr3_aa: CASSRTTGVEQFF
v_call: TRBV9; d_call: NA; j_call: TRBJ2-7; clone_size: NA; cdr3_nt: TGTGCCAGCAGCGTAGAGGGGGGAAGCTCCTACGAGCAGTACTTC; cdr3_aa: CASSVEGGSSYEQYF
v_call: TRBV4-3; d_call: NA; j_call: TRBJ2-2; clone_size: NA; cdr3_nt: TGCGCCAGCAGCCATGACGGGCTAGGGGACGGGGAGCTGTTTTTT; cdr3_aa: CASSHDGLGDGELFF
v_call: TRBV10-1; d_call: NA; j_call: TRBJ1-3; clone_size: many; cdr3_nt: TGCGCCAGCAGTGATCAAGTGCCTGGAAACACCATATATTTT; cdr3_aa: CASSDQVPGNTIYF
v_call: TRBV5-6; d_call: NA; j_call: TRBJ2-5; clone_size: many; cdr3_nt: TGTGCCAGCAGCTTGCGGACTCTTGGAGGGGAGACCCAGTACTTC; cdr3_aa: CASSLRTLGGETQYF
v_call: TRBV4-2; d_call: NA; j_call: TRBJ2-2; clone_size: few; cdr3_nt: TGTGCCAGCAGGAGTACAGGGTTCGGCACCGGGGAGCTGTTTTTT; cdr3_aa: CASRSTGFGTGELFF
v_call: TRBV7-2; d_call: NA; j_call: TRBJ1-5; clone_size: NA; cdr3_nt: TGTGCCAGCAGCCCTGGCGGGAGTTCAAATCAGCCCCAGCATTTT; cdr3_aa: CASSPGGSSNQPQHF
v_call: TRBV12-5; d_call: NA; j_call: TRBJ2-7; clone_size: many; cdr3_nt: TGTGCTAGTGGTTTGGGAGGGGGAGTGAGCGAGCAGTACTTC; cdr3_aa: CASGLGGGVSEQYF
v_call: TRBV7-2; d_call: NA; j_call: TRBJ2-7; clone_size: many; cdr3_nt: TGTGCCAGCAGCTTCGCCTACGAGCAGTACTTC; cdr3_aa: CASSFAYEQYF